This is a list of T cell receptor beta chains from one sample in a study of blood T cell repertoires in COVID-19. Assay used: immunoSEQ multiplex PCR; TCRdb lists only in-frame clones, some missing. The sample holds fewer than 250,000 clones; almost 90% are singletons and the top ten take about 15%. The sample consisted of PBMCs or T cells enriched from blood (not recorded which). These receptor sequences come from a woman between 50 and 59 years old with acute COVID-19. The CDR3 runs from the conserved cysteine through the conserved F or W. A D gene is named only where the DNA matches it firmly. For some rows the clone size is stated as once, few or many, or as a class when expanded; others skip it.

>-|TRBV25-1|TRBJ2-1|-
TGTGCCAGCATGGCCGGGAGCTCCTACAATGAGCAGTTCTTC
CASMAGSSYNEQFF
>TRBD2|TRBV11-2|TRBJ2-2|-
TGTGCCAGCAGCTTACCGCCCTTTAGCGGGAGACGCACCGGGGAGCTGTTTTTT
CASSLPPFSGRRTGELFF
>-|TRBV21-1|TRBJ2-1|-
TGTGCCAGCAGCAAACTGTGTGGGAGAAGCGGGGAAGTATCCTACAATGAGCAGTTCTTC
CASSKLCGRSGEVSYNEQFF
>-|TRBV5-5|TRBJ1-5|-
TGTGCCAGCAGCTTGGCAGGGAATAGCAATCAGCCCCAGCATTTT
CASSLAGNSNQPQHF
>TRBD2|TRBV6-5|TRBJ2-7|-
TGTGCCAGCAGTTACCTCTCAGCGGGAGAGCAGTACTTC
CASSYLSAGEQYF
>-|TRBV5-1|TRBJ1-1|-
TGCGCCAGCAGCCCGGGGGGGTCGTTAGACACTGAAGCTTTCTTT
CASSPGGSLDTEAFF
>-|TRBV19|TRBJ1-5|-
TGTGCCAGTAGTACCCAGGGGCAGGGACAGCCCCAGCATTTT
CASSTQGQGQPQHF
>TRBD2|TRBV7-2|TRBJ2-1|-
TGTGCCAGCAGCTTAGCGGGGACTAGCGGGATTTCCTACAATGAGCAGTTCTTC
CASSLAGTSGISYNEQFF
>TRBD1|TRBV28|TRBJ2-7|-
TGTGCCAGCAGTCCGACAGGGGGAAGTAGCTACGAGCAGTACTTC
CASSPTGGSSYEQYF
>-|TRBV28|TRBJ2-1|-
TGTGCCAGCAGTTTACCGGCTAGCGACTACAATGAGCAGTTCTTC
CASSLPASDYNEQFF
>TRBD1|TRBV28|TRBJ1-5|-
TGTGCCAGCAGTTACGGACAGGGACAGCAGCCCCAGCATTTT
CASSYGQGQQPQHF
>-|TRBV28|TRBJ2-7|-
TGTGCCAGCAGTGAGGGGGTAGCAATCCAGCAGTACTTC
CASSEGVAIQQYF
>TRBD2|TRBV27|TRBJ2-7|-
TGTGCCAGCAGCCGGGCCCTAGCGGTAAGCTCCTACGAGCAGTACTTC
CASSRALAVSSYEQYF
>TRBD1|TRBV6-6|TRBJ1-5|-
TGTGCCAGCAGCAAAACCCGGGACAGGAATCAGCCCCAGCATTTT
CASSKTRDRNQPQHF
>-|TRBV28|TRBJ1-4|-
TGTGCCAGCAGTTTTGGGGGACGGGGGGCTGGGAAAGAAAAACTGTTTTTT
CASSFGGRGAGKEKLFF
>-|TRBV7-9|TRBJ2-7|-
TGTGCCAGCAGCCCAAAGGCCAGCGACGAGCAGTACTTC
CASSPKASDEQYF
>-|TRBV5-4|TRBJ1-3|-
TGTGCCAGCAGCAACTCACAGGTGATCTCTGGAAACACCATATATTTT
CASSNSQVISGNTIYF
>-|TRBV14|TRBJ1-1|-
TGTGCCAGCAGCCAAGCATGGGCCACTGAAGCTTTCTTT
CASSQAWATEAFF
>-|TRBV7-8|TRBJ1-3|-
TGTGCCAGCAGGCCCGGTTTGTCTGGAAACACCATATATTTT
CASRPGLSGNTIYF
>-|TRBV12-3/TRBV12-4|TRBJ1-2|once
TGTGCCAGCAGTTTTCGGGGGTTTTATGGCTACACCTTC
CASSFRGFYGYTF
>-|TRBV7-3|TRBJ2-1|-
TGTGCCAGCAGCCAAGACCATGATGCGGGGCAGTTCTTC
CASSQDHDAGQFF
>-|TRBV29-1|TRBJ2-2|-
TGCAGCGTGGAGGGGGGGACCCAGGCCGGGGAGCTGTTTTTT
CSVEGGTQAGELFF
>-|TRBV28|TRBJ2-7|-
TGTGCCAGCAGTCCAGAACAGCTCTCCTACGAGCAGTACTTC
CASSPEQLSYEQYF
>TRBD2|TRBV3-1/TRBV3-2|TRBJ2-5|-
TGTGCCAGCAGCCGACTAGCGGAAGAGACCCAGTACTTC
CASSRLAEETQYF
>-|TRBV20-1|TRBJ1-1|-
TGCAGACCATGGCTCACTGAAGCTTTCTTT
CRPWLTEAFF
>TRBD1|TRBV24-1|TRBJ1-2|-
TGTGCCACCAATGGGGGACAGGGGGAAGGCTACACCTTC
CATNGGQGEGYTF
>TRBD1|TRBV19|TRBJ1-2|-
TGTGCCAGTAGTATCGACCGGGACAGGGCCTATGGCTACACCTTC
CASSIDRDRAYGYTF
>TRBD2|TRBV9|TRBJ2-3|-
TGTGCCAGCAGCAATAGCGGGAGCACAGATACGCAGTATTTT
CASSNSGSTDTQYF
>TRBD1|TRBV19|TRBJ1-5|few
TGTGCCAGCCAGACAGGGGGCTTTTATCAGCCCCAGCATTTT
CASQTGGFYQPQHF
>-|TRBV19|TRBJ1-6|-
TGTGCCAGTAGTATACTTCAGGGGAGCTCCTATAATTCACCCCTCCACTTT
CASSILQGSSYNSPLHF
>TRBD2|TRBV28|TRBJ2-1|once
TGTGCCAGCAGTTCGGGGACTAGCGGGGGGTACAATGAGCAGTTCTTC
CASSSGTSGGYNEQFF
>-|TRBV6-1|TRBJ1-3|few
TGTGCCAGCAGTGAATGGACGGGGGGAAACACCATATATTTT
CASSEWTGGNTIYF
>TRBD1|TRBV28|TRBJ1-5|few
TGTGCCAGCAGTTTTAATCACAGGGGCCGTCAGCCCCAGCATTTT
CASSFNHRGRQPQHF
>TRBD2|TRBV5-1|TRBJ2-7|few
TGCGCCAGCAGCTTAAGGTCCCTAACTAGCGGGACCCCCCGGCTCCTCTCCTACGAGCAGTACTTC
CASSLRSLTSGTPRLLSYEQYF
>TRBD1|TRBV6-5|TRBJ2-7|-
TGTGCCAGCAGGGGCCTTAGGGGGCCCCTCTACGAGCAGTACTTC
CASRGLRGPLYEQYF
>-|TRBV6-5|TRBJ1-3|-
TGTGCCAGCAGTTACTCAGGGGCTGGAAACACCATATATTTT
CASSYSGAGNTIYF
>-|TRBV30|TRBJ2-5|-
TGTGCCTGGACCGGGACATCCGCGGAGACCCAGTACTTC
CAWTGTSAETQYF
>-|TRBV15|TRBJ1-4|-
TGTGCCACCAGCAGGGGAGGAGTAATAGGGGAACTGTTTTTT
CATSRGGVIGELFF
>-|TRBV21-1|TRBJ2-1|-
TGTGCCAGCAGCAAAGTGTCCCCGACTAGCCGGCGAAAGTGCAATGAGCAGTTCTTC
CASSKVSPTSRRKCNEQFF
>-|TRBV4-1|TRBJ1-3|-
TGCGCCAGCAGCCAAGACAGAAACACCATATATTTT
CASSQDRNTIYF
>-|TRBV7-2|TRBJ1-1|once
TGTGCCAGCAGCTTAGATCAGGGGCGCACTGAAGCTTTCTTT
CASSLDQGRTEAFF
>-|TRBV10-3|TRBJ1-5|-
TGTGCCATCAGTGATAAGGGGAACGCCCATCAGCCCCAGCATTTT
CAISDKGNAHQPQHF
>TRBD1|TRBV15|TRBJ2-7|-
TGTGCCACCAGCAGAGAACGACAGGGTACGGGCGAGCAGTACTTC
CATSRERQGTGEQYF
>-|TRBV24-1|TRBJ2-7|-
TGTGCCACCAGTGATTCAGGCAGATCCTACGAGCAGTACTTC
CATSDSGRSYEQYF
>-|TRBV7-9|TRBJ1-4|-
TGTGCCAGCAGCTTAGCTTCCTTAGGGGGTGAAAAACTGTTTTTT
CASSLASLGGEKLFF
>TRBD1|TRBV28|TRBJ2-1|-
TGTGCCAGCACGGGACAGGGTCAGTCCAATGAGCAGTTCTTC
CASTGQGQSNEQFF
>-|TRBV28|TRBJ2-1|-
TGTGCCAGCAGACGGACTACAGGATACGGTGAGCAGTTCTTC
CASRRTTGYGEQFF
>-|TRBV19|TRBJ2-7|-
TGTGCCAGCCGTGCCCCCGGGGGGACAGGAGCCTACGAGCAGTACTTC
CASRAPGGTGAYEQYF
>TRBD1|TRBV6-5|TRBJ2-1|-
TGTGCCAGCAAAACCCTCGGGACAGGGGGCAATGAGCAGTTCTTC
CASKTLGTGGNEQFF
>-|TRBV28|TRBJ1-5|-
TGTGCCAGCAGTCTCATCTCTTCCCGTCGGGGAAAGAATCAGCCCCAGCATTTT
CASSLISSRRGKNQPQHF
>-|TRBV27|TRBJ1-1|-
TGTGCCAGCAGTTCTCACCGCTACCTGGACGATGGGGCGAGGTCCACTGAAGCTTTCTTT
CASSSHRYLDDGARSTEAFF
>-|TRBV9|TRBJ1-3|-
TGTGCCAGCAGCGATCGGGGTACTGGAAACACCATATATTTT
CASSDRGTGNTIYF
>TRBD1|TRBV11-2|TRBJ2-5|-
TGTGCCAGCAGCCCGGCAGGGGGCTTTGAGACCCAGTACTTC
CASSPAGGFETQYF
>TRBD2|TRBV28|TRBJ2-1|-
TGTGCCAGCAGTTTATTAGCGGGAGATGATGAGCAGTTCTTC
CASSLLAGDDEQFF
>-|TRBV29-1|TRBJ2-2|-
TGCAGCGTTCTACTCGCCGGGGAGCTGTTTTTT
CSVLLAGELFF
>-|TRBV9|TRBJ1-2|few
TGTGCCAGCAGCGTCCTATTCGGGACTGTAAGGGATGGCTACACCTTC
CASSVLFGTVRDGYTF
>TRBD2|TRBV7-9|TRBJ2-1|-
TGTGCCAGCAGCTTAGAAACGGGAGGGCCTGAGCAGTTCTTC
CASSLETGGPEQFF
>TRBD2|TRBV25-1|TRBJ2-1|-
TGTGCCAGCAGTGAACTGGGGCGGGAGGAGTACAATGAGCAGTTCTTC
CASSELGREEYNEQFF
>TRBD2|TRBV7-9|TRBJ2-7|-
TGTGCCAGCAGCCCTCCTAGCGGCTCCTACGAGCAGTACTTC
CASSPPSGSYEQYF